The 29 T cell receptor beta chains in this list originate from one sample, sequenced in a study of PD-L1 blockade in urothelial cancer. Regarding time point: peripheral blood 6 weeks after treatment start. The method was immunoSEQ multiplex PCR; TCRdb's version includes in-frame clones alone and lacks a portion of them. The table lists around 69,000 clones, approximately 89% of them singletons. Specimen: PBMCs, collected around atezolizumab (anti-PD-L1) treatment. The receptors originated from a woman of 80 years or more with urothelial cancer.

The rearrangement uses TRBV10-3 and TRBJ1-1; TRBD1 aligns across 12 bases. Germline V gene sequence: CDR1 ENHRY, CDR2 SYGVKD. CDR3 length: 16 residues. The V and J ends lost 10 bases and 3 bases, in that order; junction bases with no gene match: 12. Written as DNA, the CDR3 is TGTGCCAGCCGTCCCGGGACAGGGGGCAGGGACACTGAAGCTTTCTTT. Encoded protein: CASRPGTGGRDTEAFF.

This chain links TRBV6-6 with TRBJ1-4; D remains ambiguous. Germline loops: CDR1 MNHNY, CDR2 SVGAGI (reference sequence). With 6 bases removed from V and 13 bases from J, the gap between germline ends came to 15 bases. The CDR3 covers 12 residues. The CDR3 sequence is CASSPTDLGLFF. In nucleotides, the CDR3 is TGTGCCAGCAGCCCAACAGATCTGGGACTGTTTTTT.

The chain combines TRBV7-3 with TRBJ1-1; perhaps TRBD1 as D (5 bases). Germline V gives CDR1 SGHTA, CDR2 FQGTGA. This CDR3 has 14 amino acids. V dropped 3 bases and J dropped 4 bases, with 12 bases sitting between them. CDR3 amino acids: CASSLGGLGTEAFF. The CDR3 bases are TGTGCCAGCAGCTTGGGGGGTTTGGGCACTGAAGCTTTCTTT.

In this sample, this clone turned up once. The chain's CDR3 is CASSQTGGVSYEQYF. The DNA of the CDR3 is TGCGCCAGCAGCCAAACGGGGGGGGTTTCCTACGAGCAGTACTTC. This chain links TRBV4-1 with TRBJ2-7, with 8 nucleotides matching TRBD2. The junction had 4 bases not matched to a gene; V was cut back by 2 bases and J by 1 base. This CDR3 has 15 amino acids. Germline values: CDR1 MGHRA, CDR2 YSYEKL.

The chain links TRBV27 to TRBJ2-7; 9 positions agree with TRBD1. Trimming cost V 6 bases and J 3 bases; bases outside gene matches: 6. Per germline, CDR1 MNHEY and CDR2 SMNVEV (reference sequence). The CDR3 sequence is 14 residues long. CDR3 nucleotide sequence: TGTGCCAGCAGCGCCGGGACAGGGCTCTACGAGCAGTACTTC. Translated, it gives CASSAGTGLYEQYF.

The chain combines TRBV6-4 with TRBJ1-1; 10 positions agree with TRBD1. Germline trimming cut 5 bases from V and 0 bases from J; bases unmatched to any gene: 3. Germline lookup yields CDR1 MRHNA and CDR2 SNTAGT. This CDR3 has 15 residues. The CDR3 reads CASSPGTGVNTEAFF. The CDR3 bases are TGTGCCAGCAGTCCCGGGACAGGGGTGAACACTGAAGCTTTCTTT.

The chain combines TRBV14 with TRBJ1-2; TRBD1 is a possible D gene (5 bases). Germline V gene lookup returns CDR1 SGHDN and CDR2 FVKESK. The germline V and J ends were trimmed by 4 bases and 8 bases, with 14 bases remaining between them. The CDR3 covers 13 residues. The CDR3 sequence is CASSPRGGDGYTF. CDR3 nucleotide sequence: TGTGCCAGCAGCCCCCGGGGAGGGGACGGCTACACCTTC.

This clone is a singleton in its sample. The chain is built from TRBV29-1 and TRBJ1-2; 12 bases are a match to TRBD1. The germline gives CDR1 SQVTM, CDR2 ANQGSEA. Trimming at V came to 7 bases and at J to 10 bases, leaving 7 bases not matched to a gene. The CDR3 is made up of 12 amino acids. The CDR3 DNA reads TGCAGCGCCAGGGGGGGACAGGGGGCCTACACCTTC. Protein sequence: CSARGGQGAYTF.

The V gene is TRBV29-1, the J gene TRBJ2-7; TRBD2 agrees at 12 bases. Germline-derived CDR1 and CDR2 are SQVTM and ANQGSEA. The CDR3 runs to 14 residues. V lost 5 bases to trimming and J lost 3 bases; unmatched junction nucleotides: 5. CDR3: CSVKGLAGNYEQYF. CDR3 nucleotides: TGCAGCGTTAAAGGACTAGCGGGAAACTACGAGCAGTACTTC.

DNA for the CDR3: TGCAGTGCACCTAAGGGGGGGGAAGCTTTCTTT. This encodes CSAPKGGEAFF. This chain uses TRBV20-1 with TRBJ1-1; TRBD1 might be the D (6 bases). Per the germline V gene, CDR1 is DFQATT and CDR2 is SNEGSKA (reference sequence). The germline V and J ends were trimmed by 6 bases and 8 bases, with 13 bases remaining between them. The CDR3 totals 11 residues.

The chain recombines TRBV11-2 with TRBJ2-1, with D possibly being TRBD2 (5 bases). Germline V gene data show CDR1 as SGHAT and CDR2 as FQNNGV. This CDR3 spans 15 amino acids. Deletions cut 1 base from V and 6 bases from J, with 13 bases between. CDR3 region: CASSLVGIRGNEQFF. The CDR3 bases are TGTGCCAGCAGCTTAGTCGGCATCCGGGGCAATGAGCAGTTCTTC.

The genes are TRBV4-2 and TRBJ2-2, with D possibly TRBD1 on 5 matching bases. Germline V gene sequence: CDR1 LGHNA, CDR2 YNFKEQ. The CDR3 consists of 13 residues. DNA of the CDR3: TGTGCGGCCCGACAGACGAACACCGGGGAGCTGTTTTTT. The encoded protein is CAARQTNTGELFF.

This clone was observed a handful of times. The gene calls are TRBV9 and TRBJ1-2, with D hard to call. V was cut by 4 bases and J by 3 bases, with 16 bases left in between. The germline gives CDR1 SGDLS, CDR2 YYNGEE. The CDR3 is 15 residues long. The CDR3 sequence is CASSPRGNLDYGYTF. The DNA of the CDR3 is TGTGCCAGCAGCCCACGGGGAAATCTGGACTATGGCTACACCTTC. Together with reference TRBV9 and TRBJ1-2, the CDR3 gives the full variable domain: DSGVTQTPKHLITATGQRVTLRCSPRSGDLSVYWYQQSLDQGLQFLIQYYNGEERAKGNILERFSAQQFPDLHSELNLSSLELGDSALYFCASSPRGNLDYGYTFGSGTRLTVV.

The chain couples TRBV7-3 to TRBJ2-5, with 10 bases that match TRBD1. V was pared by 4 bases and J by 4 bases, with 15 bases of the junction left unmatched. Germline V gives CDR1 SGHTA, CDR2 FQGTGA. CDR3 size: 18 residues. The DNA for the CDR3 is TGTGCCAGCAGCTCCACGGCTTCGAGACAGGGGGCGTCAGAGACCCAGTACTTC. This codes for CASSSTASRQGASETQYF.

The gene calls are TRBV2 and TRBJ2-5; unclear D gene. CDR3 length: 11 amino acids. Germline CDR1 reads SNHLY; CDR2 reads FYNNEI. V gave up 4 bases and J gave up 3 bases, with 3 bases separating them. This CDR3 is CASSVKETQYF. In nucleotides, the CDR3 is TGTGCCAGCAGTGTAAAAGAGACCCAGTACTTC.

The chain carries TRBV6-5 and TRBJ1-6, with D unclear. Deletions cut 7 bases from V and 0 bases from J, with 10 bases between. This CDR3 comprises 15 residues. Germline V CDR1 and CDR2: MNHEY, SVGAGI. As DNA, the CDR3 is TGTGCCAGCAACTTGAAGAGCTCCTATAATTCACCCCTCCACTTT. This sequence encodes CASNLKSSYNSPLHF.

J is TRBJ2-3 and V is TRBV27; D remains unclear. The CDR3 covers 15 residues. CDR1 is MNHEY, CDR2 SMNVEV, per germline (reference sequence). V was pared by 6 bases and J by 0 bases, with 13 bases between. CDR3 nucleotide sequence: TGTGCCAGCAGCAATCGGTTGACTAGCACAGATACGCAGTATTTT. The encoded protein is CASSNRLTSTDTQYF.

The genes are TRBV10-2 and TRBJ2-7; D perhaps matches TRBD1 (6 bases). V was trimmed by 0 bases and J by 0 bases, leaving 18 bases between them. From germline, CDR1 is WSHSY and CDR2 SAAADI. The CDR3 runs to 18 residues. The CDR3 region is CASSESVLSRGSSYEQYF. The CDR3 nucleotides read TGCGCCAGCAGTGAGTCCGTCCTGAGCAGGGGATCCTCCTACGAGCAGTACTTC.

The chain couples TRBV6-1 to TRBJ2-6, with a weak D call TRBD2 (6 bases). Germline V gene lookup returns CDR1 MNHNS and CDR2 SASEGT. Deletions cut 3 bases from V and 2 bases from J, with 20 bases between. The CDR3 is made up of 19 amino acids. CDR3 protein: CASSDFPGLRRAGANVLTF. CDR3 sequence (DNA): TGTGCCAGCAGTGACTTCCCGGGACTCCGGCGGGCTGGGGCCAACGTCCTGACTTTC.

The chain recombines TRBV10-1 with TRBJ2-7; 7 bases match TRBD1. Germline V gene lookup returns CDR1 WNHNN and CDR2 SYGVQD (reference sequence). After removal of 8 bases from V and 7 bases from J, the junction contained 8 bases not matched to a gene. The CDR3 length is 12 residues. CDR3 sequence reads: CASARGPGEQYF. The CDR3 DNA reads as TGCGCCAGCGCTAGGGGGCCGGGGGAGCAGTACTTC.

This CDR3 is CAVRGLGTEAFF. CDR3 DNA: TGTGCCGTCAGGGGGCTGGGCACTGAAGCTTTCTTT. The rearrangement joins TRBV28 to TRBJ1-1; 8 bases align to TRBD1. The CDR3 contains 12 residues. Germline trimming cut 11 bases from V and 4 bases from J; bases unmatched to any gene: 6. Germline V gene data show CDR1 as MDHEN and CDR2 as SYDVKM.

This clone appeared a single time. The rearrangement joins TRBV28 to TRBJ2-7, with a possible D match to TRBD2 (5 bases). The CDR3 is 16 residues long. From germline, CDR1 is MDHEN and CDR2 SYDVKM. The V gene lost 8 bases and the J gene lost 2 bases, with 22 bases spanning the gap. CDR3 sequence reads: CASSLDPRRRAYEQYF. The CDR3 DNA sequence: TGTGCCAGCTCCCTGGACCCGCGTCGGCGGGCCTACGAGCAGTACTTC.

The chain joins TRBV28 to TRBJ1-4; a weak D match, TRBD1 (6 bases). From germline, CDR1 is MDHEN and CDR2 SYDVKM. The CDR3 spans 13 residues. The V and J ends lost 10 bases and 8 bases respectively, with 17 bases between them. CDR3 nucleotides: TGTGCCATTCACGGACAGCCCGGGGAAAAACTGTTTTTT. The encoded protein is CAIHGQPGEKLFF.

This chain links TRBV5-4 with TRBJ2-1; 9 positions match TRBD1. CDR1 is SGHNT and CDR2 is YYREEE in the germline V gene (reference sequence). The CDR3 runs to 14 residues. J lost 8 bases, V lost 5 bases, and 8 bases had no gene match. CDR3 sequence (DNA): TGTGCCAGCAGTTCGGGACAGGGTAGGGATGAGCAGTTCTTC. Translating it yields CASSSGQGRDEQFF.

This clone was seen more than once but under ten times. The chain has TRBV19 and TRBJ1-2; D is ambiguous. Germline loops: CDR1 LNHDA, CDR2 SQIVND (reference sequence). The CDR3 contains 14 residues. V lost 5 bases and J lost 3, with 13 bases in between. The CDR3 spells CASSPSGSHYGYTF. In DNA form, the CDR3 reads TGTGCCAGTAGTCCTTCGGGGAGTCACTATGGCTACACCTTC.

The genes are TRBV28 and TRBJ1-2; D ambiguous. The germline V and J ends were trimmed by 5 bases and 4 bases, with 8 bases remaining between them. CDR3 length: 12 residues. Germline assignment: CDR1 MDHEN and CDR2 SYDVKM. The CDR3 nucleotides read TGTGCCAGCAGTCTCGGACTCTATGGCTACACCTTC. It codes for CASSLGLYGYTF.

The genes are TRBV5-4 and TRBJ1-3, with a possible D match to TRBD1 (5 bases). CDR3 length: 16 amino acids. Germline-derived CDR1 and CDR2 are SGHNT and YYREEE (reference sequence). V lost 4 bases, J lost 0 bases, and 14 bases lay in between. The CDR3 sequence is CASSVRGGSSGNTIYF. DNA of the CDR3: TGTGCCAGCAGCGTCCGGGGGGGTTCCTCTGGAAACACCATATATTTT. The variable domain in full, with the rest retrieved from reference TRBV5-4 and TRBJ1-3, is ETGVTQSPTHLIKTRGQQVTLRCSSQSGHNTVSWYQQALGQGPQFIFQYYREEENGRGNFPPRFSGLQFPNYSSELNVNALELDDSALYLCASSVRGGSSGNTIYFGEGSWLTVV.

The chain recombines TRBV11-2 with TRBJ1-2; D is unresolved. The germline V gene has CDR1 SGHAT and CDR2 FQNNGV. This CDR3 is built from 11 residues. V was trimmed by 2 bases and J by 8 bases, leaving 6 bases between them. The CDR3 loop reads CASSLMRGYTF. The CDR3 nucleotides are TGTGCCAGCAGCTTAATGCGGGGCTACACCTTC.

V usage is TRBV5-1 and J usage is TRBJ2-3; TRBD2 might be the D (6 bases). Germline CDR1 is SGHRS and CDR2 is YFSETQ. V gave up 6 bases and J gave up 2 bases, with 13 bases separating them. The CDR3 runs 14 residues. This chain's CDR3 is CASTEGLLTDTQYF. The CDR3 DNA reads as TGCGCCAGCACGGAAGGACTACTCACAGATACGCAGTATTTT.